The entry below gives a single T cell receptor beta chain sequence along with its context. This clonotype showed up just a few times. The target of this receptor is not known. Base qualities are not recorded, but no much larger clone differs from it by a single base. Receptor amplification or capture employed 5' RACE. Sequencing took place on an Illumina HiSeq 2500. A second PCR of about 6 to 12 cycles was run with a J-beta primer mix and a sample-barcoded 5' primer. A unique molecular identifier was introduced onto each TCR beta cDNA molecule by a template-switch 5' adaptor carrying 12 random nucleotides. Each sample yielded at least 2.5 million CDR3-containing paired-end reads. First-strand cDNA was synthesized from all RNA with the Mint cDNA synthesis kit, primed by a TRBC-specific oligonucleotide. After uracil-DNA glycosylase treatment, a first 18-cycle PCR used universal primers M1SS and BC2_uni_R on all cDNA. In the original analysis: Each sample was normalized by randomly selecting 1 million high-quality reads, each carrying a distinct molecular identifier. Instead of being binned into consensus sequences, reads that shared molecular identifiers were thrown out. MiTCR, with a Q25 quality threshold and the strictest error-elimination algorithm, was used for CDR3 identification, clonotype clustering and error correction. Lower-bound total TCR beta diversity was estimated with a nonparametric unseen species model using Euler transformation. TCRdb cleaned the public reads at Q25 with fastp, built clones with MiXCR and kept in-frame beta chains. Identical CDR3 protein sequences are pooled into one entry, listed with their most common genes and DNA. It is TCRdb's table, rather than the study itself, that gives the V and J calls and clone size. This sample is represented by some 930,000 distinct CDR3 sequences; 25% to 35% of them were singletons. Roughly 10% of the sample rests with the top ten.

Donors were a few dozen systemically healthy Caucasian individuals from Russia aged 6 to 90 years. Each donor gave 8 to 10 milliliters of peripheral blood, drawn into EDTA-treated Vacutainer tubes. Ficoll-Paque density-gradient centrifugation was used to isolate PBMCs, with at least 7 million obtained per sample. Trizol reagent was used to extract total RNA from the PBMCs, yielding at least 6 micrograms per sample. For every donor, an aliquot of PBMCs went through flow cytometry to measure the percentages of naive CD45RAhigh/CD27high T cells. The sample comes from a study of blood T cells in healthy people across ages (dated by TCRdb to between 2014 and 2016). Describing the broader study: Template switching captured roughly one uniquely barcoded TCR beta cDNA molecule per two T cells in model experiments. Age-related changes in TCR beta repertoire diversity were measured in the study by deep sequencing normalized with unique cDNA molecular identifiers. The donors were divided into four age groups: young (average around 15 years), middle-aged (under 40), aged (approximately 62) and long-lived (around 80). Using the same blood draw, the study looked at two additional independent replicas of 1 million unique cDNA reads for two donors, one aged 18 to 30 and the other aged 80 or older. Findings and caveats that apply to the study as a whole: Because the CMV infection status of the donors was unknown, age-related changes in expanded clonotypes may potentially have been confounded. Conclusive comparison of naive and antigen-experienced compartments was prevented by the profiling of bulk unsorted PBMCs. Observed TCR beta diversity per million T cells fell roughly linearly with age, and a significant reduction was already apparent by age around 40. Estimates of total diversity from one million sequenced T cells were regarded as lower bounds and underestimates. Compared with the aged group, the long-lived group had more naive CD4+ T cells, fewer expanded clones and increased TCR diversity, a pattern suggesting age selection. A strong correlation was found between observed TCR beta diversity and the percentage of naive T cells measured by flow cytometry.

The CDR3, cysteine through phenylalanine, is 14 amino acids long. Solely the CDR3 DNA is kept, with 42 bases framed from the first base. The germline V gene (reference sequence) provides CDR1 MNHNY and CDR2 SVGAGI. V and J lose 2 bases and 7 bases, and a span of 12 bases separates them. These same records also appear under a second study, on T cells of mothers and their children. As noted in the second study: Donors were nine systemically healthy Caucasian individuals: three mothers and their six children. cDNA synthesis used all of the extracted RNA, with around 1.6 ug of RNA in each 15 ul reaction. Sample barcodes and 2-4 random nucleotides were added via the M1S primer in the second PCR. More than 8 million TCR beta CDR3 reads were obtained from each mother, and roughly 3.1 million reads were obtained from each child. In both related and unrelated pairs, thymic selection shapes the output of TCR recombination in a similar way, with inherited differences having only a minor effect. Normalized repertoire overlap was always slightly but never significantly higher in related than unrelated mother-child pairs. No persistent microchimeric T cell clones were detected, at a sensitivity of about 100 clones per million clonotypes. Deep NGS was used in the study to compare the TCR beta repertoires of mothers and children and to look for features that separate related mother-child pairs from unrelated individuals. The mean age was about 37 +/- 4 years for the mothers and about 10 +/- 4 years for the children. After adapter ligation was performed with NEBNext reagents, the libraries were sequenced on an Illumina HiSeq 2000 with 100+100 nt paired-end reads. Mother and child libraries were prepared a month apart and sequenced in separate runs to prevent cross-contamination. Between about 500,000 and 2,100,000 distinct TCR beta clonotypes were identified per donor. Naive TCR beta clonotypes were estimated from low-frequency clonotypes matched to each donor's FACS-determined naive share, without sorting.

The specimen was blood. The chain is made from TRBV6-6 and TRBJ2-1; the D gene is possibly TRBD1, with 5 bases matching. The sequence came from a middle-aged woman in good health. The sequenced DNA: TGTGCCAGCAGTTACAGGGGCCTTGGAAATGAGCAGTTCTTC. It encodes CASSYRGLGNEQFF.